This T cell receptor beta chain was identified during a study of vaccination and CD4 T cells after COVID-19. Overall study: Post-COVID sampling occurred a median about 100 days after diagnosis (range 35 to 161). Cells were stimulated with overlapping spike peptides from SARS-CoV-2, HCoV-NL63, HCoV-OC43 and HCoV-229E. Study-wide points: Spike mono-reactivity was shown by 304 of 307 vaccine-specific clones in convalescent patients.

This clonotype came up a few times. Its antigen is unknown. The treatment here: 10-day PBMC culture with coronavirus spike peptide pools or control peptides (ViraFEST assay). The collection of CD4+ T cells from the unexposed donor took place before the COVID-19 pandemic (2011-2018). Peptide pools at roughly 10 ug/ml and IL-2 at approximately 10 IU/ml were added to cultures of a few million PBMCs per well. With the Oncomine TCR Beta short-read assay, DNA from cultured CD4+ T cells was sequenced. TCRdb recomputed calls from the PCR reads with MiXCR, one row per CDR3 protein. The data hold around 7,800 distinct CDR3 sequences, with under 60% observed a single time. With 1 base removed from V and 5 bases from J, the gap between germline ends came to 8 bases. The CDR3 consists of 13 residues. Germline V lookup: CDR1 SGHTA, CDR2 FQGNSA.

The genes are TRBV7-2 and TRBJ1-2, with D perhaps TRBD1 (5 bases). The sequenced sample was CD4+ T cells from blood, cultured in vitro. The sequence was obtained from a human donor in good health. The CDR3 DNA reads as TGTGCCAGCAGCTTAGTCTCAGGGTATGGCTACACCTTC. Its translation: CASSLVSGYGYTF.